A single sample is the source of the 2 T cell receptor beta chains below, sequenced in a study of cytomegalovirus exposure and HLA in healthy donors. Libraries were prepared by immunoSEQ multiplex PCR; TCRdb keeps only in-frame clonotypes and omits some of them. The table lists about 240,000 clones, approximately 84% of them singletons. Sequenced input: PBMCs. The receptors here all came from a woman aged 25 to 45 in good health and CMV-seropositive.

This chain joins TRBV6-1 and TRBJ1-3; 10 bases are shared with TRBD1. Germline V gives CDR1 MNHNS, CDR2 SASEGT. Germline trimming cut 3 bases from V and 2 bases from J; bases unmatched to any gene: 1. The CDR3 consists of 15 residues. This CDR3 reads CASSEGTGAGNTIYF. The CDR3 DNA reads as TGTGCCAGCAGTGAGGGGACAGGGGCTGGAAACACCATATATTTT.

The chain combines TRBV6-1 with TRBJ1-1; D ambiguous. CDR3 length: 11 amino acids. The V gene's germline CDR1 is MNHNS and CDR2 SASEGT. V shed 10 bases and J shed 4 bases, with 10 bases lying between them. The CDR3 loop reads CATSTGTEAFF. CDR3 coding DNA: TGTGCCACCTCGACGGGCACTGAAGCTTTCTTT.